The clone carrying this T cell receptor beta chain was observed many times. What it binds is unknown. The study made its TCR cDNA through 5'RACE template switching. That step introduced a universal primer site along with UMIs. MiXCR, run by TCRdb on the 5' RACE reads, gives a single entry per CDR3 protein. The sample has 300,000 to 350,000 distinct CDR3 sequences, under 5% seen once; the top ten hold roughly 24%. This CDR3 contains 14 residues. Germline V CDR1 and CDR2: KGHSH, LQKENI. With V trimmed by 2 bases and J by 8 bases, 6 bases remained unmatched. The sample comes from a study of T cells after yellow fever vaccination. For the study at large: The authors prepared low-cell-number fractions using SMART-Seq v4 Ultra Low Input.

The study, taken as a whole, reports: Among primary-vaccination clones, most reappeared after the booster, at 95% to 96% for CD4 and roughly 90% for CD8. CD4 and CD8 compartments shared a small share of clonotypes.

V is TRBV18 and J is TRBJ1-2, with 9 bases aligning to TRBD1. The starting material was PBMCs, obtained 5 days after the yellow fever booster vaccination. This clonotype was sampled from a man between 18 and 35 years old who received the YFV17D yellow fever vaccine. The CDR3 protein is CASSPEGQGSGYTF. CDR3 in DNA: TGTGCCAGCTCACCAGAGGGACAGGGTTCGGGCTACACCTTC.